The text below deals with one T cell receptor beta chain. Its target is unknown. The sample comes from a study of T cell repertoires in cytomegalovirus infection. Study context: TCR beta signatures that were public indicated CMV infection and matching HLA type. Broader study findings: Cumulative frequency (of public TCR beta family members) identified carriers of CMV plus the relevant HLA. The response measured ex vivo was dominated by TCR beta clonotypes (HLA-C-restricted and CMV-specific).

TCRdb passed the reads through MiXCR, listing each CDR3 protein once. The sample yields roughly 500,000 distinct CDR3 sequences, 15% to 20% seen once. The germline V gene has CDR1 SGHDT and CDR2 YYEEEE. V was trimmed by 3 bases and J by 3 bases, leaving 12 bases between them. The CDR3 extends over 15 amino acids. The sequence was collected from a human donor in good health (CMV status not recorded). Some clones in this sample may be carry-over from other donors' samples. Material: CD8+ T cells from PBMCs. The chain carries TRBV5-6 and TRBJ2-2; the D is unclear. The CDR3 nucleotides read TGTGCCAGCAGCTCCGCTGGGGTTTACACCGGGGAGCTGTTTTTT. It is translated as CASSSAGVYTGELFF. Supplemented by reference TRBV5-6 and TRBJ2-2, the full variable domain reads DAGVTQSPTHLIKTRGQQVTLRCSPKSGHDTVSWYQQALGQGPQFIFQYYEEEERQRGNFPDRFSGHQFPNYSSELNVNALLLGDSALYLCASSSAGVYTGELFFGEGSRLTVL.